The clone carrying this T cell receptor beta chain was observed many times. Antigen: not known. TCRdb independently ran MiXCR on the 5' RACE reads; one entry per CDR3 protein. The sample lists about 60,000 distinct CDR3 sequences, about 3.7% occurring once. V lost 3 bases to trimming and J lost 2 bases; unmatched junction nucleotides: 7. The CDR3 length is 16 residues. The entry originates in a study of neurological immune-mediated disorders. Findings and limits, study-wide: A possible signature was seen in one related-CDR3 cluster, into which phylogenetic grouping placed the repertoires of 18 of 34 multiple sclerosis patients.

The chain joins TRBV12-3 or TRBV12-4 to TRBJ2-4; 7 bases are shared with TRBD2. Input material: PBMCs. The TCR originated in a woman aged 45-60 years with multiple sclerosis. This chain's CDR3 is CASSLAGEGTKNIQYF. CDR3 sequence (DNA): TGTGCCAGCAGTTTGGCCGGGGAGGGAACCAAAAACATTCAGTACTTC.